A single sample is the source of the 13 T cell receptor beta chains below, sequenced in a study of shared clonotypes between healthy human individuals. The method was immunoSEQ multiplex PCR; TCRdb's version includes in-frame clones alone and lacks a portion of them. The sample records roughly 2 million clones, roughly 95% being singletons. As defined, naive CD8 cells were CD45RO-negative and positively selected for CCR7, with terminally differentiated effector memory CD45RA+ cells excluded. The sequenced material came from naive CD8+ T cells sorted from blood. The receptors were gathered from a man aged 18 to 30 in good health.

The rearrangement joins TRBV29-1 to TRBJ2-7, with 7 bases matching TRBD1. The CDR3 covers 15 residues. V lost 6 bases to trimming and J lost 2 bases; unmatched junction nucleotides: 13. Per the germline V gene, CDR1 is SQVTM and CDR2 is ANQGSEA. The CDR3 region has the DNA TGCAGCGTCCGGACTCCGGGACAGCTGACCTACGAGCAGTACTTC. It is translated as CSVRTPGQLTYEQYF.

Written as DNA, the CDR3 is TGTGCCAGCAGTTACAGGGTCGGGGGAGCAGATACGCAGTATTTT. This encodes CASSYRVGGADTQYF. The chain couples TRBV6-5 to TRBJ2-3; D is perhaps TRBD2 (6 bases). The V gene's germline CDR1 is MNHEY and CDR2 SVGAGI. Trimming stripped 2 bases from V and 4 bases from J, with 13 bases between. This CDR3 has 15 amino acids.

The chain has TRBV30 and TRBJ2-7; D is unresolved. V gave up 5 bases and J gave up 2 bases, with 13 bases separating them. This CDR3 is 13 amino acids long. Germline values: CDR1 GTSNPN, CDR2 SVGIG (reference sequence). CDR3 bases: TGTGCCTGGGTGGGCACAGCCGCCTACGAGCAGTACTTC. Residues: CAWVGTAAYEQYF.

This chain links TRBV7-9 with TRBJ2-2; 9 nucleotides match TRBD1. The CDR3 loop spans 17 amino acids. V lost 8 bases, J lost 5 bases, and 15 bases stayed unmatched. Germline CDR1 and CDR2: SEHNR and FQNEAQ (reference sequence). For the CDR3, the DNA is TGTGCCAGCTCAATGAGGACGGGACAGGGTTTAACCGGGGAGCTGTTTTTT. Translating it yields CASSMRTGQGLTGELFF.

The chain is built from TRBV7-9 and TRBJ2-7; D call uncertain. V shed 1 base and J shed 0 bases, with 7 bases lying between them. The CDR3 covers 14 residues. Per germline, CDR1 SEHNR and CDR2 FQNEAQ (reference sequence). CDR3 amino acids: CASSLDGLSYEQYF. For the CDR3, the DNA is TGTGCCAGCAGCTTAGACGGGCTCTCCTACGAGCAGTACTTC.

This clone has just one count. The CDR3: CASSLEGSLYEQYF. As DNA, the CDR3 is TGTGCCAGCAGCTTAGAGGGCAGTCTATACGAGCAGTACTTC. V gene TRBV7-9 combines with J gene TRBJ2-7, with D hard to call. This CDR3 has 14 amino acids. V lost 1 base and J lost 4, with 11 bases in between. CDR1 SEHNR and CDR2 FQNEAQ come from the germline V gene (reference sequence).

The sample holds one count of this clone. The genes are TRBV28 and TRBJ2-7; 10 positions agree with TRBD2. V dropped 9 bases and J dropped 2; count of bases not matched to a gene: 4. The CDR3 extends over 13 amino acids. The germline V gene has CDR1 MDHEN and CDR2 SYDVKM. The CDR3 loop reads CASGLAATYEQYF. In DNA, the CDR3 is TGTGCCAGTGGACTAGCGGCTACCTACGAGCAGTACTTC.

The chain recombines TRBV27 with TRBJ2-3; 9 bases align to TRBD2. The CDR3 covers 18 residues. Trimming at V came to 6 bases and at J to 0 bases, leaving 13 bases not matched to a gene. CDR1 is MNHEY, CDR2 SMNVEV, per germline (reference sequence). The CDR3 DNA is TGTGCCAGCAGCCCGCGGGAGGGCCTTTTATTTAGCACAGATACGCAGTATTTT. Amino acids: CASSPREGLLFSTDTQYF.

This chain uses TRBV5-1 with TRBJ2-3; D might be TRBD2 (6 bases). The V gene's germline CDR1 is SGHRS and CDR2 YFSETQ. This CDR3 has 16 residues. Trimming took 4 bases from V and 2 from J, leaving 17 bases between them. CDR3 protein: CASSLTRGTATDTQYF. The CDR3 nucleotides are TGCGCCAGCAGCCTCACCCGGGGGACGGCCACAGATACGCAGTATTTT.

For this clone: The sample has other DNA sequences that encode this CDR3 too. The V call is TRBV5-4, the J call TRBJ2-7, with D perhaps TRBD1 or TRBD2 (5 bases each). CDR1 is SGHNT, CDR2 YYREEE, per germline (reference sequence). Deletions cut 4 bases from V and 2 bases from J, with 10 bases between. CDR3 length: 13 residues. CDR3 amino acids: CASSLRGAYEQYF. The CDR3, as DNA: TGTGCCAGCAGCCTGAGAGGGGCCTACGAGCAGTACTTC.

The chain combines TRBV27 with TRBJ2-7; D is possibly TRBD2 (6 bases). Germline V CDR1 and CDR2: MNHEY, SMNVEV (reference sequence). The CDR3 runs to 17 residues. V was pared by 3 bases and J by 1 base, with 19 bases between. Written as DNA, the CDR3 is TGTGCCAGCAGTTTCCGGGATATGGAGGGGAATTCCTACGAGCAGTACTTC. This translates into CASSFRDMEGNSYEQYF.

The chain uses TRBV10-3 and TRBJ2-1, with 8 bases matching TRBD2. This CDR3 region has 18 residues. Germline V CDR1 and CDR2: ENHRY, SYGVKD. The junction had 15 bases not matched to a gene; V was cut back by 2 bases and J by 6 bases. DNA for the CDR3: TGTGCCATCAGTGAGGGGCAGGGAGGGGAGCGGGAGTCCAATGAGCAGTTCTTC. This codes for CAISEGQGGERESNEQFF.

The V and J genes are TRBV19 and TRBJ1-1; TRBD1 matches 7 bases. The ends lost 5 bases at V and 3 bases at J; junction bases unmatched: 9. From germline, CDR1 is LNHDA and CDR2 SQIVND (reference sequence). CDR3 size: 15 residues. The CDR3 DNA follows: TGTGCCAGTAGTGGTCCCGGGACAGCCTACACTGAAGCTTTCTTT. It encodes CASSGPGTAYTEAFF.